The 31 T cell receptor beta chains below all came from one sample that was sequenced in a study of blood T cell repertoires in COVID-19 (TCRdb year 2020). Preparation of the library involved the immunoSEQ multiplex PCR assay. Not all clones reach the TCRdb copy of this immuneACCESS table, which keeps in-frame sequences only. Checked studies attribute under half of the gap to unresolved V genes and leave the rest unexplained. The sample has about 360,000 clones on record, 80% to 90% of them singletons. The ten largest make up 7.1% of the sample. The material sequenced was peripheral blood. The receptors come from a woman in her fifties or sixties with COVID-19, enrolled during active disease.

The genes are TRBV9 and TRBJ2-7, with TRBD1 as a possible D gene (6 bases). The CDR3 sequence is 15 residues long. The germline CDR1 and CDR2 sequences are SGDLS and YYNGEE. Trimming shortened V by 0 bases and J by 0 bases, and 10 bases separated the two germline ends. The CDR3 here is CASSVDLGASYEQYF. CDR3 DNA sequence: TGTGCCAGCAGCGTAGATCTGGGGGCCTCCTACGAGCAGTACTTC.

The J gene is TRBJ1-2, the V gene TRBV13; no definite D call. There are 11 residues in the CDR3. Trimming pared 2 bases from V and 8 bases from J, leaving 6 bases between. Germline CDR1 PRHDT, CDR2 FYEKMQ (reference sequence). For the CDR3, the DNA is TGTGCCAGCAGCTTACTTGTAGGCTACACCTTC. Protein product: CASSLLVGYTF.

The chain recombines TRBV6-4 with TRBJ2-1; 12 positions match TRBD2. This CDR3 is 16 amino acids long. Germline values: CDR1 MRHNA, CDR2 SNTAGT. V lost 4 bases, J lost 4 bases, and 5 bases stayed unmatched. The CDR3 sequence is CASSAWTSGVYNEQFF. CDR3 DNA sequence: TGTGCCAGCAGTGCGTGGACTAGCGGGGTGTACAATGAGCAGTTCTTC.

The chain recombines TRBV5-1 with TRBJ2-7; TRBD2 matches 10 bases. Germline trimming cut 2 bases from V and 5 bases from J; bases unmatched to any gene: 7. The CDR3 is made up of 15 amino acids. Germline CDR1 and CDR2: SGHRS and YFSETQ. DNA of the CDR3: TGCGCCAGCAGCTTTTTCAGCGGGGGGGCCCACGAGCAGTACTTC. Protein product: CASSFFSGGAHEQYF.

The chain carries TRBV14 and TRBJ2-3; D possibly corresponds to TRBD1 (5 bases). There are 19 residues in the CDR3. Trimming pared 0 bases from V and 0 bases from J, leaving 19 bases between. The V gene's germline CDR1 is SGHDN and CDR2 FVKESK. In DNA, the CDR3 is TGTGCCAGCAGCCAAGATTTTAGGACACCGACCCCAAGCACAGATACGCAGTATTTT. The encoded protein is CASSQDFRTPTPSTDTQYF.

This clone was seen ten or more times. The genes are TRBV6-6 and TRBJ1-1; 8 bases are shared with TRBD1. The CDR3 contains 13 residues. Germline CDR1 is MNHNY and CDR2 is SVGAGI (reference sequence). V lost 6 bases, J lost 0 bases, and 0 bases stayed unmatched. CDR3 residues: CASRGQVNTEAFF. In nucleotides, the CDR3 is TGTGCCAGCAGGGGACAGGTGAACACTGAAGCTTTCTTT.

About this clone: The same CDR3 can be traced to other DNA sequences in this sample. This chain uses TRBV19 with TRBJ1-3; tentative D call: TRBD1 (5 bases). V lost 2 bases, J lost 0 bases, and 8 bases lay in between. Germline CDR1 reads LNHDA; CDR2 reads SQIVND (reference sequence). The CDR3 runs 15 residues. In nucleotides, the CDR3 is TGTGCCAGTAGTATACGGGGGTCCTCTGGAAACACCATATATTTT. This encodes CASSIRGSSGNTIYF.

The V and J genes are TRBV11-3 and TRBJ1-2; tentatively, D is TRBD1 (5 bases). CDR1 is SGHNT and CDR2 is YENEEA in the germline V gene. The V gene lost 4 bases and the J gene lost 1 base, with 16 bases spanning the gap. The CDR3 totals 16 residues. CDR3 coding DNA: TGTGCCAGCAGCTCAACTTACGGGAGGGGTAACTATGGCTACACCTTC. Translation gives CASSSTYGRGNYGYTF.

The genes are TRBV3-1 (or the pseudogene TRBV3-2) and TRBJ1-4; TRBD1 agrees at 7 bases. V lost 0 bases to trimming and J lost 10 bases; unmatched junction nucleotides: 20. There are 19 residues in the CDR3. Germline CDR1 and CDR2: LGHDT and YNNKEL (reference sequence). The DNA of the CDR3 is TGTGCCAGCAGCCAAGATCAAAAGGGGGCGACGGAGGAGGAAGGAAAACTGTTTTTT. Amino acid sequence: CASSQDQKGATEEEGKLFF.

This clone has only one observation. The CDR3 DNA reads TGTGCCAGCAGCCAGAGGGACAGGGGCATCACGTACTTC. Amino acid sequence: CASSQRDRGITYF. The rearrangement links TRBV6-5 to TRBJ2-7; TRBD1 matches at 10 bases. The CDR3 spans 13 residues. The trim removed 6 bases at V and 12 bases at J, leaving 11 bases unmatched. Per germline, CDR1 MNHEY and CDR2 SVGAGI.

This rearrangement joins TRBV29-1 to TRBJ2-5; 11 bases agree with TRBD2. The CDR3 sequence is 13 residues long. The germline CDR1 and CDR2 sequences are SQVTM and ANQGSEA. V dropped 4 bases and J dropped 9; count of bases not matched to a gene: 7. DNA of the CDR3: TGCAGCGTTGTAGGGACTAGCGGACCGCCCCAGTACTTC. Protein product: CSVVGTSGPPQYF.

V is TRBV5-8 and J is TRBJ2-7; tentative D call: TRBD1 (6 bases). With 0 bases removed from V and 1 base from J, the gap between germline ends came to 14 bases. The CDR3 sequence is 16 residues long. In germline, CDR1 is SGHTS, CDR2 YDEGEE. CDR3 amino acids: CASSLVVGTLSYEQYF. The DNA of the CDR3 is TGTGCCAGCAGCTTGGTGGTTGGGACACTTTCCTACGAGCAGTACTTC.

This chain links TRBV27 with TRBJ1-5; D is possibly TRBD1 (6 bases). The germline V and J ends were trimmed by 3 bases and 5 bases, with 11 bases remaining between them. This CDR3 contains 14 residues. Germline assignment: CDR1 MNHEY and CDR2 SMNVEV (reference sequence). The CDR3 nucleotides are TGTGCCAGCAGTTTTTTGGGGGCTGATCAGCCCCAGCATTTT. Residues: CASSFLGADQPQHF.

The J gene is TRBJ1-1, the V gene TRBV6-4; D not certain. This CDR3 contains 15 residues. Germline-derived CDR1 and CDR2 are MRHNA and SNTAGT. Trimming left V 5 bases short and J 3 bases short, with 16 bases between. This CDR3 is CASSPSGGPYTEAFF. CDR3 DNA: TGTGCCAGCAGTCCCTCCGGCGGCCCCTACACTGAAGCTTTCTTT.

The chain uses TRBV5-8 and TRBJ2-3; 8 bases are shared with TRBD2. Germline CDR1 reads SGHTS; CDR2 reads YDEGEE. V trimming: 0 bases; J trimming: 4 bases; junction bases outside the gene matches: 7. The CDR3 length is 16 residues. The CDR3 here is CASSLAGTSLADTQYF. The CDR3 DNA reads TGTGCCAGCAGCTTGGCCGGGACTAGTCTGGCAGATACGCAGTATTTT.

The gene calls are TRBV5-1 and TRBJ1-2; 10 nucleotides align to TRBD1. The junction had 3 bases not matched to a gene; V was cut back by 4 bases and J by 6 bases. The CDR3 totals 13 residues. Germline assignment: CDR1 SGHRS and CDR2 YFSETQ. CDR3 sequence: CASSPGTGDGYTF. In nucleotides, the CDR3 is TGCGCCAGCAGCCCCGGGACAGGGGATGGCTACACCTTC.

The chain has TRBV27 and TRBJ1-1, with 8 bases fitting TRBD1. This CDR3 is 14 amino acids long. Germline CDR1 MNHEY, CDR2 SMNVEV (reference sequence). With 4 bases clipped from V and 0 bases from J, the junction kept 1 base outside the gene matches. CDR3 sequence: CASSWDRMNTEAFF. The CDR3 region has the DNA TGTGCCAGCAGTTGGGACAGGATGAACACTGAAGCTTTCTTT.

V and J are TRBV19 and TRBJ2-3; unclear D gene. CDR1 and CDR2 from the germline V gene are LNHDA and SQIVND (reference sequence). The CDR3 runs 14 residues. V was cut by 3 bases and J by 2 bases, with 9 bases left in between. CDR3 loop: CASSIKQTTDTQYF. DNA of the CDR3: TGTGCCAGTAGTATCAAACAGACCACAGATACGCAGTATTTT.

CDR3 sequence reads: CASSPSWDSLYEQYF. The DNA of the CDR3 is TGTGCCAGCAGCCCCAGTTGGGACAGCTTATACGAGCAGTACTTC. The rearrangement joins TRBV9 to TRBJ2-7; 7 bases agree with TRBD1. The CDR3 totals 15 residues. V shed 4 bases and J 4 bases; nucleotides not matched to a gene: 11. From germline, CDR1 is SGDLS and CDR2 YYNGEE.

The J gene is TRBJ2-7, the V gene TRBV6-1, with 9 positions matching TRBD1. After removal of 0 bases from V and 3 bases from J, the junction contained 15 bases not matched to a gene. CDR1 MNHNS and CDR2 SASEGT come from the germline V gene. The CDR3 spans 19 residues. The CDR3 DNA reads as TGTGCCAGCAGTGAAGCAACCGGGACAGGGAGGCCACGGGACTACGAGCAGTACTTC. Protein product: CASSEATGTGRPRDYEQYF.

This clone has more than one count but fewer than ten. The CDR3 DNA is TGTGCCAGCAGTTTTGGGACTGATAATTCACCCCTCCACTTT. This codes for CASSFGTDNSPLHF. The V gene is TRBV27, the J gene TRBJ1-6, with D perhaps matching TRBD1 (5 bases). V dropped 3 bases and J dropped 5 bases, with 8 bases sitting between them. The germline V gene encodes CDR1 MNHEY and CDR2 SMNVEV (reference sequence). The CDR3 loop spans 14 amino acids.

V is TRBV11-2 and J is TRBJ1-1; D gene ambiguous. V was trimmed by 4 bases and J by 7 bases, leaving 7 bases between them. Germline V gives CDR1 SGHAT, CDR2 FQNNGV. The length of the CDR3 is 11 residues. The CDR3 DNA is TGTGCCAGCAGCTCCCGGGATGAAGCTTTCTTT. Its protein is CASSSRDEAFF. The full variable domain, in which reference TRBV11-2 and TRBJ1-1 provide the parts outside the CDR3, is EAGVAQSPRYKIIEKRQSVAFWCNPISGHATLYWYQQILGQGPKLLIQFQNNGVVDDSQLPKDRFSAERLKGVDSTLKIQPAKLEDSAVYLCASSSRDEAFFGQGTRLTVV.

This clone showed up just once. This chain joins TRBV7-2 and TRBJ1-4; D call uncertain. Trimming took 5 bases from V and 5 from J, leaving 12 bases between them. Germline CDR1 SGHTA, CDR2 FQGNSA. This CDR3 is 14 amino acids long. CDR3 protein: CASSDAAENEKLFF. Here the CDR3 DNA reads TGTGCCAGCAGCGACGCGGCAGAAAATGAAAAACTGTTTTTT.

The J gene is TRBJ2-7, the V gene TRBV7-3; 7 bases align to TRBD1. This CDR3 contains 16 residues. From germline, CDR1 is SGHTA and CDR2 FQGTGA. The V and J ends lost 5 bases and 5 bases, in that order; junction bases with no gene match: 15. Written as DNA, the CDR3 is TGTGCCAGCAGCCGCCCGAATGGGACAGATAGGAACGAGCAGTACTTC. Amino acids: CASSRPNGTDRNEQYF.

The genes are TRBV7-9 and TRBJ1-1; a weak D match, TRBD1 (6 bases). The V end lost 2 bases, the J end lost 7 bases, and 8 bases lay between the germline ends. The germline V gene encodes CDR1 SEHNR and CDR2 FQNEAQ (reference sequence). The CDR3 totals 12 residues. The CDR3 nucleotides are TGTGCCAGCAGCTTACAGGGGAATGAAGCTTTCTTT. Translation gives CASSLQGNEAFF.

The chain combines TRBV3-1 (or the pseudogene TRBV3-2) with TRBJ2-1; the match to TRBD2 covers 10 bases. V shed 4 bases, J shed 7 bases, and the junction held 10 bases outside the gene matches. The CDR3 consists of 16 residues. Per germline, CDR1 LGHDT and CDR2 YNNKEL (reference sequence). The CDR3 DNA reads as TGTGCCAGCAGCCCCTACCGTAGCGGGGGGATGAATGAGCAGTTCTTC. This codes for CASSPYRSGGMNEQFF.

The V and J genes are TRBV30 and TRBJ1-3, with 7 nucleotides matching TRBD1. The CDR3 contains 15 residues. CDR1 is GTSNPN, CDR2 SVGIG, per germline (reference sequence). Losses at the gene ends were 4 bases for V and 5 bases for J; bases not matched to a gene: 11. The CDR3 region is CAWIGGLTGRNTIYF. CDR3 nucleotide sequence: TGTGCCTGGATAGGGGGCCTGACAGGGCGAAACACCATATATTTT.

The gene calls are TRBV19 and TRBJ2-7, with D possibly matching TRBD1 (5 bases). The CDR3 loop spans 15 amino acids. The germline V gene has CDR1 LNHDA and CDR2 SQIVND (reference sequence). The V end was cut by 6 bases, the J end by 0 bases, with 15 bases between. This CDR3 is CASSAVAGNSYEQYF. The CDR3 nucleotides read TGTGCCAGTAGCGCCGTGGCAGGGAACTCCTACGAGCAGTACTTC.

This clone has only one observation. V usage is TRBV6-5 and J usage is TRBJ2-7; maybe TRBD2 (6 bases). CDR1 and CDR2 from the germline V gene are MNHEY and SVGAGI. The CDR3 has 14 residues. The V end was cut by 5 bases, the J end by 2 bases, with 13 bases between. The CDR3 spells CASSHAEGAYEQYF. In DNA, the CDR3 is TGTGCCAGCAGTCATGCGGAGGGCGCCTACGAGCAGTACTTC.

The chain links TRBV5-1 to TRBJ1-2, with D possibly matching TRBD1 (5 bases). In germline, CDR1 is SGHRS, CDR2 YFSETQ. This CDR3 spans 13 amino acids. V lost 4 bases and J 7 bases, leaving 14 bases between the germline ends. CDR3 sequence reads: CASSDSTSGGYTF. In DNA form, the CDR3 reads TGCGCCAGCAGCGACAGCACGTCCGGTGGCTACACCTTC.

The V gene is TRBV11-2, the J gene TRBJ1-1; D perhaps matches TRBD1 (6 bases). CDR3 length equals 13 residues. CDR1 is SGHAT, CDR2 FQNNGV, per germline. V lost 4 bases, J lost 5 bases, and 11 bases lay in between. The CDR3 is CASSSQGGTEAFF. CDR3 bases: TGTGCCAGCAGCTCACAGGGTGGTACTGAAGCTTTCTTT.